A single sample is the source of the 8 T cell receptor beta chains below, sequenced in a study of shared clonotypes between healthy human individuals. Terminally differentiated effector memory CD45RA+ cells were excluded from the naive CD8 cells, which were CD45RO-negative and positively selected for CCR7. Only in-frame clones appear in the TCRdb table, and some are missing; sequencing was by immunoSEQ multiplex PCR. The table includes approximately 650,000 clones, nearly 97% detected once. The sequencing sample was made of naive CD8+ T cells sorted from blood. The receptor set was obtained from a woman aged 25 to 39 in good health.

V is TRBV6-6 and J is TRBJ2-5; D perhaps matches TRBD2 (6 bases). CDR1 and CDR2 (germline): MNHNY, SVGAGI (reference sequence). This CDR3 is built from 11 residues. V shed 6 bases and J shed 5 bases, with 7 bases lying between them. CDR3 bases: TGTGCCAGCAGGGGACTTGAGACCCAGTACTTC. This translates into CASRGLETQYF.

The V and J genes are TRBV10-1 and TRBJ2-1; 9 positions agree with TRBD1. This CDR3 region has 15 residues. The ends lost 4 bases at V and 3 bases at J; junction bases unmatched: 4. The germline CDR1 and CDR2 sequences are WNHNN and SYGVQD (reference sequence). The CDR3 protein is CASSGGQGGYNEQFF. The CDR3 DNA reads TGCGCCAGCAGTGGGGGACAGGGTGGCTACAATGAGCAGTTCTTC.

Comments on this clone: Other DNA sequences in the sample encode the same CDR3. The V call is TRBV27, the J call TRBJ2-5; D is unclear. Germline lookup yields CDR1 MNHEY and CDR2 SMNVEV (reference sequence). The CDR3 extends over 14 amino acids. V shed 1 base and J shed 1 base, with 7 bases lying between them. The CDR3 nucleotides are TGTGCCAGCAGTTTATTGGGCAGCCAAGAGACCCAGTACTTC. Amino acid sequence: CASSLLGSQETQYF.

The V call is TRBV10-2, the J call TRBJ2-1; 9 nucleotides agree with TRBD1. Trimming removed 5 bases from V and 9 bases from J; junction bases left unmatched: 8. This CDR3 comprises 14 residues. Germline CDR1 and CDR2: WSHSY and SAAADI. The CDR3 sequence: CASSPGQGEAEQFF. CDR3 nucleotides: TGCGCCAGCAGTCCGGGACAGGGAGAAGCTGAGCAGTTCTTC.

The chain has TRBV27 and TRBJ2-1; 10 nucleotides line up with TRBD2. The CDR3 is 12 amino acids. V shed 8 bases, J shed 5 bases, and the junction held 0 bases outside the gene matches. CDR1 and CDR2 from the germline V gene are MNHEY and SMNVEV (reference sequence). The chain's CDR3 is CASGLADNEQFF. CDR3 DNA: TGTGCCAGCGGACTAGCGGACAATGAGCAGTTCTTC.

This chain connects TRBV6-4 to TRBJ1-5; D call uncertain. This CDR3 has 15 amino acids. V was trimmed by 3 bases and J by 4 bases, leaving 13 bases between them. CDR1 and CDR2 from the germline V gene are MRHNA and SNTAGT. CDR3 region: CASSELSRINQPQHF. CDR3 DNA sequence: TGTGCCAGCAGTGAATTGAGCAGAATTAATCAGCCCCAGCATTTT.

The V and J genes are TRBV5-6 and TRBJ1-2; D gene uncertain. Deletions cut 0 bases from V and 3 bases from J, with 6 bases between. Germline CDR1 reads SGHDT; CDR2 reads YYEEEE. This CDR3 has 13 residues. CDR3 region: CASSLAADYGYTF. In DNA, the CDR3 is TGTGCCAGCAGCTTGGCCGCCGACTATGGCTACACCTTC.

This chain links TRBV28 with TRBJ2-1, with TRBD1 matching 7 bases. Trimming removed 5 bases from V and 2 bases from J; junction bases left unmatched: 6. The germline V gene encodes CDR1 MDHEN and CDR2 SYDVKM. CDR3 length equals 15 residues. The CDR3 DNA sequence: TGTGCCAGCAGTACCCCGAGGGGGCCCTACAATGAGCAGTTCTTC. Translating gives CASSTPRGPYNEQFF.